The rows below give T cell receptor beta chains drawn from one sample of a study of cytomegalovirus exposure and HLA in healthy donors. Measured with immunoSEQ multiplex PCR; TCRdb has only the in-frame clones, and not every one. The data contain 110,000 or so clones, roughly two thirds of them singletons. The sequenced material came from PBMCs. All receptors derive from a man aged 35 to 55 in good health and CMV-seronegative. CDR3s include the opening cysteine and the closing phenylalanine or tryptophan. The order of the fields is clone size, V gene, J gene, D gene, CDR3 DNA, CDR3 protein. D genes are given only for firm matches. Rows give clone size only sometimes, using once, few, many, or a class for an expanded clone.

size: .; V: TRBV11-1; J: TRBJ1-2; D: .; DNA: TGTGCCAGCAGCTTAGGCTACAGAGACTATGGCTACACCTTC; CDR3: CASSLGYRDYGYTF
size: few; V: TRBV13; J: TRBJ2-5; D: .; DNA: TGTGCCAGCAGCTTAATGGCAGGCCAGGGGGAGACCCAGTACTTC; CDR3: CASSLMAGQGETQYF
size: few; V: TRBV6-5; J: TRBJ2-1; D: .; DNA: TGTGCCACTCTACTAGGTGGTGAGCAGTTCTTC; CDR3: CATLLGGEQFF
size: few; V: TRBV7-2; J: TRBJ2-7; D: TRBD1; DNA: TGTGCCAGCAGTTCCGACAGGGTCGCCGAGCAGTACTTC; CDR3: CASSSDRVAEQYF
size: .; V: TRBV6-4; J: TRBJ2-3; D: TRBD2; DNA: TGTGCCAGCAGTGGAGGCGGCGGGGGGGGCCCAGATACGCAGTATTTT; CDR3: CASSGGGGGGPDTQYF
size: .; V: TRBV30; J: TRBJ1-2; D: .; DNA: TGTGCCTGGGACAGTCCTTATGGCTACACCTTC; CDR3: CAWDSPYGYTF
size: few; V: TRBV7-9; J: TRBJ1-5; D: TRBD1; DNA: TGTGCCAGCAGCCCCGACAGGGTGTTGTTGCCCCAGCATTTT; CDR3: CASSPDRVLLPQHF
size: .; V: TRBV5-1; J: TRBJ2-7; D: .; DNA: TGCGCCAGCAGCACACAGGGTTACGAGCAGTACTTC; CDR3: CASSTQGYEQYF
size: once; V: TRBV18; J: TRBJ1-1; D: .; DNA: TGTGCCAGCTCACGGGAGGCGCGGACTGAAGCTTTCTTT; CDR3: CASSREARTEAFF
size: few; V: TRBV19; J: TRBJ2-5; D: .; DNA: TGTGCCAGTAGTCCAGGGGGCGGACTAGCGGAGACCCAGTACTTC; CDR3: CASSPGGGLAETQYF
size: .; V: TRBV7-2; J: TRBJ1-6; D: TRBD1; DNA: TGTGCCAGCACCCGGGACAGGGTCGCACCCCTCCACTTT; CDR3: CASTRDRVAPLHF
size: .; V: TRBV7-3; J: TRBJ1-1; D: .; DNA: TGTGCCAGCAGCTTAAACCGGGGGGAGAACACTGAAGCTTTCTTT; CDR3: CASSLNRGENTEAFF
size: .; V: TRBV9; J: TRBJ2-7; D: TRBD1; DNA: TGTGCCAGCAGCGAACAGGGGATTGGCTACGAGCAGTACTTC; CDR3: CASSEQGIGYEQYF
size: .; V: TRBV6-1; J: TRBJ1-2; D: TRBD1; DNA: TGTGCCAGCAGTGAAGCGGGACAGTTTTATGGCTACACCTTC; CDR3: CASSEAGQFYGYTF
size: .; V: TRBV28; J: TRBJ1-2; D: .; DNA: TGTGCCAGCAGTTCCTTTGGAGGTCTGGGCGGCTACACCTTC; CDR3: CASSSFGGLGGYTF